The clone carrying this T cell receptor (beta chain) has only a few counts. Compared with germline, one end of the junction differs, possibly owing to a read error. A primer matching the constant region was used to make TCR beta cDNA from 500 to 650 ng of total RNA. Three nested multiplex PCR rounds of slightly modified ARM-PCR generated TCR beta libraries. For around 11 cycles apiece, the opening two PCR rounds ran with TRBV1-TRBV30 forward primers and a C-beta reverse primer. TCRdb processed the multiplex PCR reads anew with MiXCR; each CDR3 protein has one entry. The data hold roughly 120,000 distinct CDR3 sequences, with 60% to 80% observed a single time. This CDR3 is built from 16 residues. The data originate from a study of tumor-infiltrating lymphocytes in primary liver carcinoma. Looking at the study overall: Spanning 30 to 69 years of age, the patients were men and women.

Scientists recovered RNA and DNA together from approximately 20-30 mg of unsorted bulk tissue. Each of the tumor samples contained in excess of 80% viable tumor cells. The J gene is TRBJ2-1, the V gene TRBV12-3 or TRBV12-4, with D perhaps assigned TRBD1 or TRBD2 (5 bases each). The TCR originated in a woman aged 55-70 years with primary liver carcinoma and hepatitis B virus infection. Sequenced: liver tumor tissue from sampling region 3. Sample subset: tumor region T3, left-lateral pole. The CDR3 DNA follows: TGTGCCAGCAGTAAAGTTATGTGGGGGAGCGACAATGAGGAGTTCTTC. Protein: CASSKVMWGSDNEEFF.